This entry lists 2 T cell receptor beta chains sequenced from one sample in a study of CD8+CD57+ T cells in acquired aplastic anemia. All sequencing subjects had displayed CD8+CD57+ cell expansion on flow cytometry. Genomic DNA, serving as template, underwent TCR beta VDJ and CDR3 profiling. TCRdb used MiXCR to reprocess the reads, holding one entry per CDR3 protein. The sample contains 260,000 or so distinct CDR3 sequences, around 45% of which appear only once. The sequencing sample was made of sorted CD4+, CD8+, or CD8+CD57+ T cells (not recorded which) from PBMCs. These TCRs come from a human donor with aplastic anemia.

About this clonotype: One junction end does not reproduce the germline sequence, and a read error may be involved. The chain recombines TRBV5-4 with TRBJ1-1, with TRBD1 identical over 10 bases. Germline CDR1 reads SGHNT; CDR2 reads YYREEE (reference sequence). This CDR3 is 13 amino acids long. CDR3 residues: CAGRGTGETEAFF. As DNA, the CDR3 is TGTGCCGGCAGGGGGACAGGGGAGACTGAAGCTTTCTTT.

A note on this clonotype: Given the absence of the conserved phenylalanine or tryptophan at the CDR3 end, a read error is likely. The J gene is TRBJ1-6, the V gene TRBV25-1; 7 bases match TRBD1. V lost 2 bases, J lost 4 bases, and 8 bases stayed unmatched. The V gene's germline CDR1 is MGHDK and CDR2 SYGVNS. The CDR3 sequence is 17 residues long. DNA for the CDR3: TGTGCCAGCAGTGAAACGGAGGACAGGAGGTATAATTCACCCCTCCACCTT. Translated: CASSETEDRRYNSPLHL.